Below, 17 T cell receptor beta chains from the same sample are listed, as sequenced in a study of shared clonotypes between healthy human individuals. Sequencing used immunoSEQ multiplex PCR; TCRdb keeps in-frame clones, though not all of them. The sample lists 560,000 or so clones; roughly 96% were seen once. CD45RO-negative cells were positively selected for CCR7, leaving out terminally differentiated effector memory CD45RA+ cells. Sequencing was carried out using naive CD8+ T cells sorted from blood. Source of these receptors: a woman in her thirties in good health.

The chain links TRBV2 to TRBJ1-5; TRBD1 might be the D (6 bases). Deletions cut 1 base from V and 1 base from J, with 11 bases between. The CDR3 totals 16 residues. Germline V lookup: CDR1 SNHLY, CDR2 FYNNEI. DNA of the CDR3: TGTGCCAGCAGTGAAGTTCTCCAGGGGAGCAATCAGCCCCAGCATTTT. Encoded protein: CASSEVLQGSNQPQHF.

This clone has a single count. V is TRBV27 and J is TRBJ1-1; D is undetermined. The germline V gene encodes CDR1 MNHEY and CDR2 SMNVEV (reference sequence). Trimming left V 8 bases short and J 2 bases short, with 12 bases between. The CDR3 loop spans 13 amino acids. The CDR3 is CASSSNRNTEAFF. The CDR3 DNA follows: TGTGCCAGCTCCTCAAACCGTAACACTGAAGCTTTCTTT.

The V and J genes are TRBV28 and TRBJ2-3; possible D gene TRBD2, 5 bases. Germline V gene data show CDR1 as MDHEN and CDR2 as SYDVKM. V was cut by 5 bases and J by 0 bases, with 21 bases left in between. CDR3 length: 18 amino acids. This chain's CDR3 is CASSPIDGLRPSTDTQYF. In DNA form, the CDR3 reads TGTGCCAGCAGTCCGATTGATGGACTTAGACCTAGCACAGATACGCAGTATTTT.

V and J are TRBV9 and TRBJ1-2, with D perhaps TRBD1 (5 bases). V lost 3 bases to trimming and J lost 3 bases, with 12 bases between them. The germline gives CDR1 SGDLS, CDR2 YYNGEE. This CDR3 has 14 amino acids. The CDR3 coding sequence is TGTGCCAGCAGCGCCCAGGCGGGGGACTATGGCTACACCTTC. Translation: CASSAQAGDYGYTF. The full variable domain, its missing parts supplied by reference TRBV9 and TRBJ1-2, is DSGVTQTPKHLITATGQRVTLRCSPRSGDLSVYWYQQSLDQGLQFLIQYYNGEERAKGNILERFSAQQFPDLHSELNLSSLELGDSALYFCASSAQAGDYGYTFGSGTRLTVV.

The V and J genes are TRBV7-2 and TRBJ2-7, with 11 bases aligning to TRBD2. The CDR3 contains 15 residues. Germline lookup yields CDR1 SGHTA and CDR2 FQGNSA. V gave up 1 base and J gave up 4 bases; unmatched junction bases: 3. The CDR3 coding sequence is TGTGCCAGCAGCTTAGGGGGACTAGCGGATTACGAGCAGTACTTC. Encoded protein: CASSLGGLADYEQYF.

The CDR3 DNA sequence: TGTGCCAGCACCGACGGTCCCGGGACAGGATCCTATGGCTACACCTTC. Residues: CASTDGPGTGSYGYTF. The gene calls are TRBV27 and TRBJ1-2; 8 bases are a match to TRBD1. Germline lookup yields CDR1 MNHEY and CDR2 SMNVEV (reference sequence). The CDR3 runs to 16 residues. V was clipped by 7 bases and J by 4 bases; unmatched bases: 14.

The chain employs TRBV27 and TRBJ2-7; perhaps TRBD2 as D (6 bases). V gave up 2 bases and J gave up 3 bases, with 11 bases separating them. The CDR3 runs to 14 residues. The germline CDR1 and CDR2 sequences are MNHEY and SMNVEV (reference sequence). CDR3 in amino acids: CASSLGGRNYEQYF. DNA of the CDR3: TGTGCCAGCAGTTTAGGAGGGAGGAACTACGAGCAGTACTTC.

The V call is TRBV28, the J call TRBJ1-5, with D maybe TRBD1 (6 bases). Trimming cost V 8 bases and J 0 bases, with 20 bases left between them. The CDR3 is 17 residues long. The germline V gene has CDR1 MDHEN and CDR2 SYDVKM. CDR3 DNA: TGTGCCAGCTTACCCCGTCAGGGACACTATAGCAATCAGCCCCAGCATTTT. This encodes CASLPRQGHYSNQPQHF.

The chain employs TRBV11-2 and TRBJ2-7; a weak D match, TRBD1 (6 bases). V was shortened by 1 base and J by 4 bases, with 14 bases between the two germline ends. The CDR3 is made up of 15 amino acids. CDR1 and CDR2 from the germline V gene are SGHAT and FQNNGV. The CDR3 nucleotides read TGTGCCAGCAGCTTAGGCCGTGGGACAAGTTACGAGCAGTACTTC. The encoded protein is CASSLGRGTSYEQYF.

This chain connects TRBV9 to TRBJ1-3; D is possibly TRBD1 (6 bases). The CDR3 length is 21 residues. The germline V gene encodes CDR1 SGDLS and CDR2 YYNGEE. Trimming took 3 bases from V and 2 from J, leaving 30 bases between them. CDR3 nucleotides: TGTGCCAGCAGCGGCCGGGGGGCAGACCTACACCATCGCTCCCCTGGAAACACCATATATTTT. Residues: CASSGRGADLHHRSPGNTIYF.

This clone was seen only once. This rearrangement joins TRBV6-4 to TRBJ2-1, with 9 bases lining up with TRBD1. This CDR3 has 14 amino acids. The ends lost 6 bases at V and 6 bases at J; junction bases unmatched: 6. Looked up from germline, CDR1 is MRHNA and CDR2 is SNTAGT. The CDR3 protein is CASSLGTGLNEQFF. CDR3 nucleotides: TGTGCCAGCAGCCTCGGGACAGGGCTCAATGAGCAGTTCTTC.

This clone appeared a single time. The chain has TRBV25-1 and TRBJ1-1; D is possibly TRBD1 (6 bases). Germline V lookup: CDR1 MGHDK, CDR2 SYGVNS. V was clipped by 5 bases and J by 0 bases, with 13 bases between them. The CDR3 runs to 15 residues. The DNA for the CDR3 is TGTGCCAGCAGTCCCCGGACAGCCATGAACACTGAAGCTTTCTTT. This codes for CASSPRTAMNTEAFF. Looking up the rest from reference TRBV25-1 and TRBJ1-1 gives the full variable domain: EADIYQTPRYLVIGTGKKITLECSQTMGHDKMYWYQQDPGMELHLIHYSYGVNSTEKGDLSSESTVSRIRTEHFPLTLESARPSHTSQYLCASSPRTAMNTEAFFGQGTRLTVV.

CDR3 DNA: TGTGCCAGCTCACCGAGACAGGCCGGCACTGAAGCTTTCTTT. Residues: CASSPRQAGTEAFF. The chain uses TRBV18 and TRBJ1-1; D possibly corresponds to TRBD1 (6 bases). Germline loops: CDR1 KGHSH, CDR2 LQKENI. The CDR3 runs to 14 residues. Trimming removed 3 bases at V and 4 bases at J, with 12 bases between.

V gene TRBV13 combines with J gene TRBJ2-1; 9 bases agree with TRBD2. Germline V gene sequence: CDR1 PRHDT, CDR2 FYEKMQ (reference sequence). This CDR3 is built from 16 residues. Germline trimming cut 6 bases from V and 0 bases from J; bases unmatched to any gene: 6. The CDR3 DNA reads TGTGCCAGCAGTCCCGGGACTAGCAGCTCCTACAATGAGCAGTTCTTC. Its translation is CASSPGTSSSYNEQFF.

CDR3 DNA: TGTGCCAGTGGATTGACAGGGCTCGGAGAGCAGTTCTTC. Residues: CASGLTGLGEQFF. The gene calls are TRBV19 and TRBJ2-1, with TRBD1 matching over 7 bases. Germline loops: CDR1 LNHDA, CDR2 SQIVND (reference sequence). The CDR3 totals 13 residues. The V gene end was trimmed by 8 bases and the J gene end by 10 bases; junction bases not matched to a gene: 11. The full variable domain, in which reference TRBV19 and TRBJ2-1 provide the parts outside the CDR3, is DGGITQSPKYLFRKEGQNVTLSCEQNLNHDAMYWYRQDPGQGLRLIYYSQIVNDFQKGDIAEGYSVSREKKESFPLTVTSAQKNPTAFYLCASGLTGLGEQFFGPGTRLTVL.

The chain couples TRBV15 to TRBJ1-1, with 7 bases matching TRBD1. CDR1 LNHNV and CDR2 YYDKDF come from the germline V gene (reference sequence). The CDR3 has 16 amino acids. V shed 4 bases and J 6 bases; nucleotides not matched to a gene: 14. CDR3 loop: CATSTPRGEGAPEAFF. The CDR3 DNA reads TGTGCCACCAGCACCCCTAGAGGGGAGGGGGCGCCTGAAGCTTTCTTT.

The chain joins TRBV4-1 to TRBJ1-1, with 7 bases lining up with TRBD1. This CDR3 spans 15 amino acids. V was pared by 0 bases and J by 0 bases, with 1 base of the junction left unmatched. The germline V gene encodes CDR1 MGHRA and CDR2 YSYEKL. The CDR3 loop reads CASSQEGQLNTEAFF. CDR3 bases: TGCGCCAGCAGCCAAGAGGGACAGTTGAACACTGAAGCTTTCTTT.